Described below is a single T cell receptor beta chain sequence and its context. The repertoire was sequenced with immunoSEQ multiplex PCR; TCRdb's copy has only in-frame clones and lacks some. Among 200,000 to 250,000 clones, just under 80% were seen once, and the ten largest hold over 10%. This sample is drawn from a study of cytotoxic CD8 clonotypes in ibrutinib-treated CLL. In the study overall: Samples averaged about 260,000 productive templates and 90,000 to 100,000 productive rearrangements.

CDR1 and CDR2 (germline): SGHAT, FQNNGV. This CDR3 comprises 15 residues. V gave up 5 bases and J gave up 1 base, with 9 bases separating them. The source of this sequence is a human donor with chronic lymphocytic leukemia. The sequencing used PBMCs, collected after 12 months of ibrutinib treatment. The chain employs TRBV11-2 and TRBJ2-6, with unresolved D. DNA for the CDR3: TGTGCCAGCAGCAGTTATGGTTCTGGGGCCAACGTCCTGACTTTC. Encoded protein: CASSSYGSGANVLTF.